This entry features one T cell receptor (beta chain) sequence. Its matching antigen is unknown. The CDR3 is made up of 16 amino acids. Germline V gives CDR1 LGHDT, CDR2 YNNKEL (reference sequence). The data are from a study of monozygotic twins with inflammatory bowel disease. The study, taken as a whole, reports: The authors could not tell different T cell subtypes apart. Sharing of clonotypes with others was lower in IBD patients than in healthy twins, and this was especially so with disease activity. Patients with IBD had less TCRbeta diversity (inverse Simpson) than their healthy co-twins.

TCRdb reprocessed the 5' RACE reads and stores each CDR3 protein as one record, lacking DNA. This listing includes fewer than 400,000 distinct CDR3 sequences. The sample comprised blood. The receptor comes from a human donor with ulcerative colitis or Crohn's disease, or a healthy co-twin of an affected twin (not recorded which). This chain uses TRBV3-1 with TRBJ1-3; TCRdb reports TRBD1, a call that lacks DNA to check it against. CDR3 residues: CASSQVSPSSGNTIYF. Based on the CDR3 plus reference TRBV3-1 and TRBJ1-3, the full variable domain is DTAVSQTPKYLVTQMGNDKSIKCEQNLGHDTMYWYKQDSKKFLKIMFSYNNKELIINETVPNRFSPKSPDKAHLNLHINSLELGDSAVYFCASSQVSPSSGNTIYFGEGSWLTVV.